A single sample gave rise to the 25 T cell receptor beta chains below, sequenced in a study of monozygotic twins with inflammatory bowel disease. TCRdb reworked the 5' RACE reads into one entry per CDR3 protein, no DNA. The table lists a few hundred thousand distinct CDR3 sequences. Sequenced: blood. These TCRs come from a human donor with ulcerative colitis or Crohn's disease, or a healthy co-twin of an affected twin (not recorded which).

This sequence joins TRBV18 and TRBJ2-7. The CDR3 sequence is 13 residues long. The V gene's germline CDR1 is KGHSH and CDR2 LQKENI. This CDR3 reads CASSPTSPYEQYF.

CDR3: CASSQDARGPTYNEQFF. J is TRBJ2-1 and V is TRBV14; TCRdb calls TRBD1, which cannot be checked without DNA. Germline CDR1 and CDR2: SGHDN and FVKESK. The CDR3 extends over 17 amino acids. Based on the CDR3 plus reference TRBV14 and TRBJ2-1, the full variable domain is EAGVTQFPSHSVIEKGQTVTLRCDPISGHDNLYWYRRVMGKEIKFLLHFVKESKQDESGMPNNRFLAERTGGTYSTLKVQPAELEDSGVYFCASSQDARGPTYNEQFFGPGTRLTVL.

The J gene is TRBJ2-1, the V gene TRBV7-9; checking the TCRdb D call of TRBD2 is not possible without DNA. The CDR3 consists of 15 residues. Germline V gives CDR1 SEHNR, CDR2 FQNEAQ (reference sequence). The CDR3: CASSLMAGSYNEQFF.

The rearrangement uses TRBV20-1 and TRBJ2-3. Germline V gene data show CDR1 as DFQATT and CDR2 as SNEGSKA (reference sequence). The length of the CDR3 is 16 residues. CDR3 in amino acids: CSAQTGYSLPRDTQYF.

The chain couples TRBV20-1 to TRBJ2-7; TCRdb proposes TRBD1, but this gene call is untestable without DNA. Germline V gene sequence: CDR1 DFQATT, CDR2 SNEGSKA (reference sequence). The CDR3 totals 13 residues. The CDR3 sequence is CSAPRQGTGEQYF.

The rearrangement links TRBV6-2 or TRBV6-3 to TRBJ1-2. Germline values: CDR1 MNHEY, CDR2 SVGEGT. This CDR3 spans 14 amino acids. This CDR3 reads CASSYQQRGNGYTF.

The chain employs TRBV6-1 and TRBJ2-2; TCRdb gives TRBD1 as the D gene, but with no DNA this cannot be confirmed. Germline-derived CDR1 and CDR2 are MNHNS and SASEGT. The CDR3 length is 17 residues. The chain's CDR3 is CASSTRGRPKGTGELFF.

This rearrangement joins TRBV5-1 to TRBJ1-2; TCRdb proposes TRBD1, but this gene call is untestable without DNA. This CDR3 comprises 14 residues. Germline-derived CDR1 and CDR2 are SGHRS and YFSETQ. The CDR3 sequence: CASSDPQQGRGYTF.

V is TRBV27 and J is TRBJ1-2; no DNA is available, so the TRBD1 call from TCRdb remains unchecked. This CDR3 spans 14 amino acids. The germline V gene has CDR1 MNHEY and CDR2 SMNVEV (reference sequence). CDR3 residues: CASSAGPGVYGYTF.

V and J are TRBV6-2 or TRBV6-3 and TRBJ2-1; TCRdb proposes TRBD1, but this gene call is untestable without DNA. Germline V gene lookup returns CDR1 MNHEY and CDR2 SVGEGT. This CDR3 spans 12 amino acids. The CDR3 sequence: CASGVGTHEQFF.

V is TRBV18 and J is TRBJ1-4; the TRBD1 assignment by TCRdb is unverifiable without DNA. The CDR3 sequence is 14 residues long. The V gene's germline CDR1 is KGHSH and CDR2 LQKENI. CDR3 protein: CASSPTGMNEKLFF.

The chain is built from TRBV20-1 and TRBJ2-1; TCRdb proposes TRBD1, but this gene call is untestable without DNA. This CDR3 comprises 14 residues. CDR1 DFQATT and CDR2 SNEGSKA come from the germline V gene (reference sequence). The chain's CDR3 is CSASGGGPSNEQFF.

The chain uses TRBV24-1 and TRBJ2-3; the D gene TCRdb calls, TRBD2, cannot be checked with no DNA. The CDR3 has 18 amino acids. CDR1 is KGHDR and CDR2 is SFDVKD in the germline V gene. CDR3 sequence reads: CATSDWTSGGKFTDTQYF.

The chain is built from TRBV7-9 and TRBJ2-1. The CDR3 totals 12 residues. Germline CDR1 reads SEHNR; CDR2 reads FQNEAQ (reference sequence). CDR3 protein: CASSLPTNEQFF. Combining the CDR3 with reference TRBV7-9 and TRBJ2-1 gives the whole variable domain DTGVSQNPRHKITKRGQNVTFRCDPISEHNRLYWYRQTLGQGPEFLTYFQNEAQLEKSRLLSDRFSAERPKGSFSTLEIQRTEQGDSAMYLCASSLPTNEQFFGPGTRLTVL.

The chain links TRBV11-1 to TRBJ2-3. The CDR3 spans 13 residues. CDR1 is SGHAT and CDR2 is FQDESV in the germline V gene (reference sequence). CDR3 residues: CASSFSGADTQYF.

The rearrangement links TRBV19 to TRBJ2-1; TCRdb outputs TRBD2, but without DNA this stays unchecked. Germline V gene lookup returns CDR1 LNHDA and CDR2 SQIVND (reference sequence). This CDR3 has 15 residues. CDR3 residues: CASGPGLASYNEQFF. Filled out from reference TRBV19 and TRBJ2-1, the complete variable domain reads DGGITQSPKYLFRKEGQNVTLSCEQNLNHDAMYWYRQDPGQGLRLIYYSQIVNDFQKGDIAEGYSVSREKKESFPLTVTSAQKNPTAFYLCASGPGLASYNEQFFGPGTRLTVL.

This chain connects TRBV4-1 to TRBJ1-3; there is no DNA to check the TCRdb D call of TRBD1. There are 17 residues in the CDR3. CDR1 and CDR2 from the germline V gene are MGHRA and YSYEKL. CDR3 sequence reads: CASSQEAAGGVGNTIYF.

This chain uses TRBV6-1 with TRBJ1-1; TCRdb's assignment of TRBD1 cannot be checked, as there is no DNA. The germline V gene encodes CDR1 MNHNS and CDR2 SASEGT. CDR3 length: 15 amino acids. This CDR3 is CASRPDRAKNTEAFF.

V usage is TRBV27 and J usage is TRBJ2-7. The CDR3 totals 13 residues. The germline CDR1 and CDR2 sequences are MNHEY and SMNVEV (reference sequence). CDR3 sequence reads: CASSLTLSGEQYF.

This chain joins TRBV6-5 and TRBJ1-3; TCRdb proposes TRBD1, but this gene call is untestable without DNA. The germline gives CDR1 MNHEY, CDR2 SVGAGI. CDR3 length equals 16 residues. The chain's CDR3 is CASSYRAGGSGNTIYF.

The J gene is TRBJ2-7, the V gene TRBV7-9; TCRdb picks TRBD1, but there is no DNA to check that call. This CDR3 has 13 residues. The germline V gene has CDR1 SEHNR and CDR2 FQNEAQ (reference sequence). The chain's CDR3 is CASSLGPELEQYF.

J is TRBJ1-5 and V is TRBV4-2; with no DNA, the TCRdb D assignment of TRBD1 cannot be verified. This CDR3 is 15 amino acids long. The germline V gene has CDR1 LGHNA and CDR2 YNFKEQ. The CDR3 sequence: CASSQDRGGFQPQHF.

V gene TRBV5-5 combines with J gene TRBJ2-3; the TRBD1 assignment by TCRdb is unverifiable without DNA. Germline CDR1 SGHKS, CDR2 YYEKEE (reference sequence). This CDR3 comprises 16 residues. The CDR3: CASSLLGTGSTDTQYF.

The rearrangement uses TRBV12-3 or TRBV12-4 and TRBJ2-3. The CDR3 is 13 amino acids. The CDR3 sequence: CASRIPSTDTQYF.

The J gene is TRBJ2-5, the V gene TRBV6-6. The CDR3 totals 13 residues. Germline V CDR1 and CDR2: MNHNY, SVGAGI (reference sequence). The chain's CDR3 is CASSYSPVETQYF.